The clone carrying this TCR beta chain was picked up a small number of times. The target antigen is unknown. The template was genomic DNA from peripheral blood, not RNA. CDR1 and CDR2 (germline): MNHEY, SVGAGI. V was cut by 6 bases and J by 4 bases, with 22 bases left in between. This CDR3 spans 17 amino acids. The data derive from a study of T cell repertoires in aging, cancer and after chemotherapy. For the study at large: Donor ages fell into six groups from 30 or younger up to 70 or older. Whole-study results and caveats: Untreated cancer patients had significantly lower blood TCR diversity than age-matched healthy donors. No conclusions about immunological memory after chemotherapy can be drawn from the repertoire data. Healthy donors lost TCR diversity with age mainly through richness, cancer patients through richness and evenness.

TRB rearrangements spanning V, D and J were amplified using mixed TRB-A/B primers. From the multiplex PCR reads, TCRdb called clonotypes with MiXCR, one entry per CDR3 protein. This table holds over 1,500 distinct CDR3 sequences, nearly 35% found once. The TCR originated in a human donor with a solid tumor. The donor label of this sample is uncertain. The sequencing sample was made of blood. V gene TRBV6-5 combines with J gene TRBJ1-3; a possible D gene is TRBD1 (6 bases). DNA of the CDR3: TGTGCCAGCAGCCCTAGAGGGGGAGATTTTTTCGGAAACACCATATATTTT. Protein product: CASSPRGGDFFGNTIYF.